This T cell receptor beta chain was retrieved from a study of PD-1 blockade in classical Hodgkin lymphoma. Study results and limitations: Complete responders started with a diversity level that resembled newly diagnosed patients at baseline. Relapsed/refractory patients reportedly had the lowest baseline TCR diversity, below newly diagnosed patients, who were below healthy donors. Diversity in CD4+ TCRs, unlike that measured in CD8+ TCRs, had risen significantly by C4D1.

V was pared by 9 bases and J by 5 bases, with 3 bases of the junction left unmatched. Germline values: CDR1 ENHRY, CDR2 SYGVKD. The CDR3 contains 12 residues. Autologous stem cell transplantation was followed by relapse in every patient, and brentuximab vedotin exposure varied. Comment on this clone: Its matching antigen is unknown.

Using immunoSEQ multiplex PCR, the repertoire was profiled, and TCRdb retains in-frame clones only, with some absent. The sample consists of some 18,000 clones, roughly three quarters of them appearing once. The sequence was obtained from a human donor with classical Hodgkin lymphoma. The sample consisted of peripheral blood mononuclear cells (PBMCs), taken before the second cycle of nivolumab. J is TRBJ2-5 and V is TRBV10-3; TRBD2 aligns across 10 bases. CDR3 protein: CAMGTSVETQYF. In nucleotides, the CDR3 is TGTGCCATGGGGACTAGCGTTGAGACCCAGTACTTC.